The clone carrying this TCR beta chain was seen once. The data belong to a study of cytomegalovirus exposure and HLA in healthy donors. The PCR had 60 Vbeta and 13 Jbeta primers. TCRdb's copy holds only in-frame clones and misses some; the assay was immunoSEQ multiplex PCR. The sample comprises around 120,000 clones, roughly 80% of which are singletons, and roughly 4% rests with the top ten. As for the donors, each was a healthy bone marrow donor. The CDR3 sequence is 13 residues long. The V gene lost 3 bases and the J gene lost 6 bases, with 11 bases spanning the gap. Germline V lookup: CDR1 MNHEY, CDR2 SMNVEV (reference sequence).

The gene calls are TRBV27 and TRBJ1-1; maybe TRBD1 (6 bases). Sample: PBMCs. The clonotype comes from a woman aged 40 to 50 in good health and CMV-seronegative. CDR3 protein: CASSLAHRAEAFF. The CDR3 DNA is TGTGCCAGCAGTTTGGCCCACAGGGCTGAAGCTTTCTTT.